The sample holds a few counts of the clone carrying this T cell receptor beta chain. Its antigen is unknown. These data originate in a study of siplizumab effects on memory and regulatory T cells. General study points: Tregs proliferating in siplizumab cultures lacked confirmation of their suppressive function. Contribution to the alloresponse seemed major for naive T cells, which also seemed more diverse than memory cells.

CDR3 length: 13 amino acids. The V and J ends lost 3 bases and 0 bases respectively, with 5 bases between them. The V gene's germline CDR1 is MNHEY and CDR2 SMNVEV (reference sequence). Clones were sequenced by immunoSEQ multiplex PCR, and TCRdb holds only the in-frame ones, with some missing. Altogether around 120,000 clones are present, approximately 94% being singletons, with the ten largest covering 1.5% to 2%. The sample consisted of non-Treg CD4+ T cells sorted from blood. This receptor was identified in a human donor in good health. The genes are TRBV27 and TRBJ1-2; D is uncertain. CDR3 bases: TGTGCCAGCAGTTTTCAGGCTAACTATGGCTACACCTTC. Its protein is CASSFQANYGYTF.